The 20 T cell receptor beta chains below come from one sample, sequenced in a study of identical twins. From the 5' RACE reads, TCRdb called clonotypes with MiXCR, one entry per CDR3 protein. The sample consists of 200,000 to 250,000 distinct CDR3 sequences, 12% of them appearing once. The same data also contributed to another study, on yellow fever vaccine responses in identical twins.

The specimen sequenced was memory (CD45RO+) T cells sorted from blood. The receptors were gathered from a young woman in good health.

This clonotype was found many times. The germline gene is not matched at one end of the junction; a read error may be the cause. The V and J genes are TRBV4-2 and TRBJ2-3, with 11 bases aligning to TRBD2. Germline V gene lookup returns CDR1 LGHNA and CDR2 YNFKEQ. The CDR3 is 18 residues long. The CDR3 reads CANSLMTSGDPYTDTQYF. DNA for the CDR3: TGTGCCAACAGCCTAATGACTAGCGGGGACCCATACACAGATACGCAGTATTTT.

This clonotype was recorded a few times. J is TRBJ1-1 and V is TRBV3-1, with a tentative D call TRBD1 (5 bases). The V gene's germline CDR1 is LGHDT and CDR2 YNNKEL (reference sequence). CDR3 length: 15 residues. V lost 0 bases, J lost 4 bases, and 12 bases lay in between. The CDR3 is CASSQDFGGSTEAFF. CDR3 bases: TGTGCCAGCAGCCAAGATTTTGGGGGAAGCACTGAAGCTTTCTTT.

This clonotype was seen a few times. Relative to the germline gene, one junction end is altered; a read error may explain this. This sequence joins TRBV7-9 and TRBJ1-2; D remains ambiguous. This CDR3 contains 14 residues. Germline assignment: CDR1 SEHNR and CDR2 FQNEAQ (reference sequence). CDR3 in DNA: TGTGCTAGCAGCTTTTCCGGTAACACCCAGAGCTACACCTTC. Amino acid sequence: CASSFSGNTQSYTF. Full variable domain (outside the CDR3, taken from reference TRBV7-9 and TRBJ1-2): DTGVSQNPRHKITKRGQNVTFRCDPISEHNRLYWYRQTLGQGPEFLTYFQNEAQLEKSRLLSDRFSAERPKGSFSTLEIQRTEQGDSAMYLCASSFSGNTQSYTFGSGTRLTVV.

This clonotype was recorded a few times. The chain combines TRBV3-1 with TRBJ2-6; 9 bases map to TRBD1. The CDR3 totals 16 residues. V lost 2 bases and J lost 7; bases outside the gene matches: 6. Germline CDR1 LGHDT, CDR2 YNNKEL (reference sequence). CDR3 residues: CASSQPQGALANVLTF. Written as DNA, the CDR3 is TGTGCCAGCAGCCAACCACAGGGGGCGCTTGCCAACGTCCTGACTTTC.

This clonotype turned up a few times. This sequence joins TRBV18 and TRBJ2-7; 8 positions match TRBD1. This CDR3 is built from 14 residues. Unmatched junction bases numbered 4, after V lost 3 bases and J lost 3 bases. The germline CDR1 and CDR2 sequences are KGHSH and LQKENI. This chain's CDR3 is CASSPLGQDYEQYF. CDR3 DNA: TGTGCCAGCTCACCCCTGGGACAGGACTACGAGCAGTACTTC.

This clonotype was picked up many times. V and J are TRBV12-3 or TRBV12-4 and TRBJ1-1, with D maybe TRBD1 (5 bases). The CDR3 loop spans 13 amino acids. Trimming took 0 bases from V and 3 from J, leaving 5 bases between them. Here the CDR3 reads CASSLAGDTEAFF. CDR3 nucleotide sequence: TGTGCCAGCAGTTTAGCAGGGGACACTGAAGCTTTCTTT.

This chain links TRBV28 with TRBJ1-6; D is uncertain. Germline V lookup: CDR1 MDHEN, CDR2 SYDVKM. This CDR3 region has 13 residues. Deletions cut 6 bases from V and 6 bases from J, with 9 bases between. In nucleotides, the CDR3 is TGTGCCAGCAGCCGACCTAGTAATTCACCCCTCCACTTT. Encoded protein: CASSRPSNSPLHF.

The V gene is TRBV28, the J gene TRBJ2-5; D remains ambiguous. The length of the CDR3 is 13 residues. In germline, CDR1 is MDHEN, CDR2 SYDVKM. Trimming shortened V by 6 bases and J by 5 bases, and 13 bases separated the two germline ends. The CDR3 bases are TGTGCCAGCAGGCAGGAAAATTGGGAGACCCAGTACTTC. The encoded protein is CASRQENWETQYF.

This clonotype showed up just a few times. The rearrangement joins TRBV20-1 to TRBJ2-7; 9 bases are shared with TRBD1. V dropped 0 bases and J dropped 9; count of bases not matched to a gene: 9. The CDR3 has 14 amino acids. CDR1 is DFQATT, CDR2 SNEGSKA, per germline (reference sequence). CDR3 residues: CSAREDRGIMSQYF. The CDR3, as DNA: TGCAGTGCTAGAGAGGACAGGGGAATTATGTCGCAGTACTTC.

This clonotype showed up many times. This chain joins TRBV12-3 or TRBV12-4 and TRBJ2-7; a weak D match, TRBD1 (6 bases). The length of the CDR3 is 12 residues. V lost 6 bases and J lost 8, with 14 bases in between. The CDR3 loop reads CASSKSGGKQYF. For the CDR3, the DNA is TGTGCCAGCAGCAAGTCTGGGGGCAAGCAGTACTTC.

This clonotype was seen a few times. The V and J genes are TRBV5-1 and TRBJ2-3; either TRBD1 or TRBD2 may fit D (5 bases each). CDR3 size: 13 residues. Germline CDR1 reads SGHRS; CDR2 reads YFSETQ. V shed 3 bases and J shed 4 bases, with 9 bases lying between them. The CDR3 loop is CASSWGTADTQYF. The DNA for the CDR3 is TGCGCCAGCAGCTGGGGGACGGCAGATACGCAGTATTTT.

This clonotype was detected only a few times. V and J are TRBV20-1 and TRBJ2-1, with 7 bases fitting TRBD2. This CDR3 contains 14 residues. The V and J ends lost 4 bases and 10 bases, in that order; junction bases with no gene match: 13. Germline lookup yields CDR1 DFQATT and CDR2 SNEGSKA (reference sequence). The DNA of the CDR3 is TGCAGTGCTAAGGGCGGGAGCGACCGGGGCGAGCAGTTCTTC. Its protein product is CSAKGGSDRGEQFF.

The rearrangement uses TRBV15 and TRBJ2-2; D is undetermined. Trimming removed 1 base from V and 9 bases from J, with 9 bases in between. The CDR3 extends over 13 amino acids. Germline values: CDR1 LNHNV, CDR2 YYDKDF (reference sequence). The CDR3 loop reads CATSRVRIRELFF. The CDR3 DNA is TGTGCCACCAGCAGAGTTCGAATTCGGGAGCTGTTTTTT. Full variable domain (rest looked up from reference TRBV15 and TRBJ2-2): DAMVIQNPRYQVTQFGKPVTLSCSQTLNHNVMYWYQQKSSQAPKLLFHYYDKDFNNEADTPDNFQSRRPNTSFCFLDIRSPGLGDTAMYLCATSRVRIRELFFGEGSRLTVL.

The chain carries TRBV20-1 and TRBJ2-3; weak D call: TRBD2 (6 bases). CDR1 DFQATT and CDR2 SNEGSKA come from the germline V gene (reference sequence). The V gene lost 3 bases and the J gene lost 5 bases, with 9 bases spanning the gap. There are 12 residues in the CDR3. CDR3 nucleotides: TGCAGTGCTAGGGACTACCTAGATACGCAGTATTTT. Translated, it gives CSARDYLDTQYF.

Ten or more counts support this clonotype. The gene calls are TRBV12-3 or TRBV12-4 and TRBJ2-3; D gene unclear. The CDR3 is made up of 13 amino acids. Trimming left V 6 bases short and J 0 bases short, with 7 bases between. Here the CDR3 DNA reads TGTGCCAGCAGACCGGACAGCACAGATACGCAGTATTTT. This codes for CASRPDSTDTQYF.

The genes are TRBV12-3 or TRBV12-4 and TRBJ1-4, with D unclear. The CDR3 runs 11 residues. V lost 2 bases and J 8 bases, leaving 3 bases between the germline ends. CDR3 amino acids: CASSLLEKLFF. The CDR3 coding sequence is TGTGCCAGCAGTTTACTAGAAAAACTGTTTTTT.

J is TRBJ1-2 and V is TRBV14, with D hard to call. Trimming shortened V by 0 bases and J by 2 bases, and 10 bases separated the two germline ends. The CDR3 sequence is 15 residues long. Germline V gene lookup returns CDR1 SGHDN and CDR2 FVKESK. Here the CDR3 DNA reads TGTGCCAGCAGCCAAGAGGCCGGACTGAACTATGGCTACACCTTC. This sequence encodes CASSQEAGLNYGYTF.

In DNA form, the CDR3 reads TGTGCCAGCAGTTCTGGACTAGCGGGACACTACAATGAGCAGTTCTTC. It codes for CASSSGLAGHYNEQFF. V and J are TRBV27 and TRBJ2-1, with 12 nucleotides matching TRBD2. V shed 4 bases, J shed 3 bases, and the junction held 4 bases outside the gene matches. CDR1 and CDR2 (germline): MNHEY, SMNVEV (reference sequence). The CDR3 consists of 16 residues.

The V and J genes are TRBV20-1 and TRBJ2-2; unclear D gene. Germline assignment: CDR1 DFQATT and CDR2 SNEGSKA (reference sequence). The CDR3 loop spans 12 amino acids. With 3 bases removed from V and 6 bases from J, the gap between germline ends came to 8 bases. The CDR3 nucleotides are TGCAGTGCTAGTCCCTTTTCCGGGGAGCTGTTTTTT. Translated, it gives CSASPFSGELFF.

The chain employs TRBV5-6 and TRBJ2-5; the D call may be TRBD1 or TRBD2 (8 bases each). V lost 4 bases and J 2 bases, leaving 15 bases between the germline ends. Germline V lookup: CDR1 SGHDT, CDR2 YYEEEE. This CDR3 is 15 amino acids long. The CDR3 loop is CASSAGGQVQETQYF. The DNA for the CDR3 is TGTGCCAGCAGCGCGGGGGGACAGGTACAAGAGACCCAGTACTTC.